This T cell receptor (beta chain) originates from a study of T cell responses to AZD1222 COVID-19 vaccine. Sequenced by immunoSEQ multiplex PCR; TCRdb stores in-frame clones only, minus some. The repertoire consists of more than 140,000 clones, with about 90% occurring once and the leading ten covering under 5.5%. With 1 base removed from V and 6 bases from J, the gap between germline ends came to 13 bases. This CDR3 region has 13 residues. CDR1 and CDR2 from the germline V gene are SQVTM and ANQGSEA. The receptor was isolated from an adult in good health. Sample: peripheral blood, taken on day 0 of AZD1222 vaccination. This chain uses TRBV29-1 with TRBJ2-7; a weak D match, TRBD1 (8 bases). CDR3 in amino acids: CSVEVTGEGEQYF. The DNA for the CDR3 is TGCAGCGTTGAAGTGACAGGGGAGGGCGAGCAGTACTTC.